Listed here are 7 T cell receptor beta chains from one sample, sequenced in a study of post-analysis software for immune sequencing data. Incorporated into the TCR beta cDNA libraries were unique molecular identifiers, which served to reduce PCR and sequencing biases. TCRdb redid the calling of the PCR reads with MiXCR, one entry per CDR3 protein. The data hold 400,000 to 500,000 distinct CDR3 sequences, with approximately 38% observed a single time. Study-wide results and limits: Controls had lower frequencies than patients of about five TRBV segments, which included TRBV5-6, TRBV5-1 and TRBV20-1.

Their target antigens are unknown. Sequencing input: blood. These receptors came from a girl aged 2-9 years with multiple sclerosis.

DNA of the CDR3: TGTGCCAGCAGCCTGACCAGGGTTTCAGTCGAGCAGTACTTC. Translated: CASSLTRVSVEQYF. This sequence joins TRBV3-1 and TRBJ2-5; a possible D gene is TRBD1 (5 bases). The DNA end favors TRBJ2-7, so the J call may be wrong. CDR1 is LGHDT and CDR2 is YNNKEL in the germline V gene (reference sequence). CDR3 length equals 14 residues.

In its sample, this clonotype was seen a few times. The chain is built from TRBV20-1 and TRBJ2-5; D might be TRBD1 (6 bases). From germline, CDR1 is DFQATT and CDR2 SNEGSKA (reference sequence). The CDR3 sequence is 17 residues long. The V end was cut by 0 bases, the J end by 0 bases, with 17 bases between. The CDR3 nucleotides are TGCAGTGCTAGAGAAGGTTCAGGGGACATCTACCAAGAGACCCAGTACTTC. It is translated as CSAREGSGDIYQETQYF.

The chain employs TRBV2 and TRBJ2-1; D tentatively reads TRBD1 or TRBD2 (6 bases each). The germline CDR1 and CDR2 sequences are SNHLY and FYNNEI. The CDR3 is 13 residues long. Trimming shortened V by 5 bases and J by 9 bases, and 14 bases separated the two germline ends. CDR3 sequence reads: CASSKPGEAEQFF. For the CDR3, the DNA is TGTGCCAGCAGTAAACCAGGGGAGGCTGAGCAGTTCTTC.

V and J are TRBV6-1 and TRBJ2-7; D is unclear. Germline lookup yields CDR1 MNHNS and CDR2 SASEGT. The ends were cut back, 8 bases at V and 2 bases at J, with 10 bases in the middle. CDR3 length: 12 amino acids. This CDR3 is CASRADPYEQYF. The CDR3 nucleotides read TGTGCCAGCCGTGCGGACCCCTACGAGCAGTACTTC.

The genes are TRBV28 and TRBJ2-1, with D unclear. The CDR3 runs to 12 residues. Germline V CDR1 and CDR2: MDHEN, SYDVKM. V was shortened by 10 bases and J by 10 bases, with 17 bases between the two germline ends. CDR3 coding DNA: TGTGCCATCCAACGGCAGTCCTACGAGCAGTTCTTC. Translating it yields CAIQRQSYEQFF.

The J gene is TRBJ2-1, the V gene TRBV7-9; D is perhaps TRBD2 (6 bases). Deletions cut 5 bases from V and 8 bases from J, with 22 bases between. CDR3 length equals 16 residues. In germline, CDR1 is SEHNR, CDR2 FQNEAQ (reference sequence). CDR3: CASSDRSAGPLDEQFF. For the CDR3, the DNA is TGTGCCAGCAGCGATCGCTCGGCGGGACCCCTAGATGAGCAGTTCTTC.

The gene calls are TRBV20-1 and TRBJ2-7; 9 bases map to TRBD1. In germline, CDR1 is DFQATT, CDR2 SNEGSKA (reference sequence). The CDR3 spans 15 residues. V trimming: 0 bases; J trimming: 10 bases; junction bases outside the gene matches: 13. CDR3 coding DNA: TGCAGTGCTAGAGATCCCGGGACAGGGCAAGAGGCCCAGTACTTC. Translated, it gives CSARDPGTGQEAQYF.